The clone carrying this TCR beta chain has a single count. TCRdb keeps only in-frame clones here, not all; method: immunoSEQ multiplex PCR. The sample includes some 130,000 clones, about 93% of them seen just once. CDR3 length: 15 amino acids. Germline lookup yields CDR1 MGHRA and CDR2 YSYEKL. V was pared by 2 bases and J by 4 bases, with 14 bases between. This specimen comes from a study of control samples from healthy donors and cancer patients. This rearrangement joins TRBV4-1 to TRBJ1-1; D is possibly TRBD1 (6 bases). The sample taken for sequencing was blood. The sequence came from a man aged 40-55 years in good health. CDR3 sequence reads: CASSQHFLDSTEAFF. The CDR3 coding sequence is TGCGCCAGCAGCCAACACTTCCTGGACAGCACTGAAGCTTTCTTT.